These T cell receptor beta chains were read from a single sample in a study of blood T cell repertoires in COVID-19. Produced via immunoSEQ multiplex PCR; TCRdb's table is partial and in-frame only. The data show 35,000 to 50,000 clones, roughly four fifths seen once. Sequenced material: peripheral blood. These receptors came from a woman aged 60-70 years with acute or convalescent COVID-19. Both conserved end residues are part of each CDR3. The order of the fields is V gene, clone size, D gene, J gene, CDR3 protein, CDR3 DNA. A D gene is named only where the DNA matches it firmly. The listing skips clone size in some rows; elsewhere it reads once, few, many or a size class.

V gene: TRBV5-1
clone size: NA
D gene: TRBD1
J gene: TRBJ2-2
CDR3 protein: CASSGGTGESGELFF
CDR3 DNA: TGCGCCAGCAGCGGGGGGACAGGGGAGTCCGGGGAGCTGTTTTTT

V gene: TRBV7-2
clone size: NA
D gene: NA
J gene: TRBJ1-2
CDR3 protein: CASRVDRNYGYTF
CDR3 DNA: TGTGCCAGCAGGGTAGACAGAAACTATGGCTACACCTTC

V gene: TRBV27
clone size: few
D gene: TRBD1
J gene: TRBJ2-7
CDR3 protein: CASSLLGTGAGEQYF
CDR3 DNA: TGTGCCAGCAGTTTATTGGGGACAGGGGCGGGCGAGCAGTACTTC

V gene: TRBV19
clone size: NA
D gene: NA
J gene: TRBJ1-3
CDR3 protein: CASREGQHGNTIYF
CDR3 DNA: TGTGCCAGTAGAGAGGGACAACATGGAAACACCATATATTTT

V gene: TRBV4-2
clone size: NA
D gene: TRBD2
J gene: TRBJ2-3
CDR3 protein: CASSHGTSGGDTQYF
CDR3 DNA: TGTGCCAGCAGCCACGGGACTAGCGGGGGTGATACGCAGTATTTT

V gene: TRBV4-1
clone size: NA
D gene: TRBD2
J gene: TRBJ2-2
CDR3 protein: CASTPGVAGGPSVTGELFF
CDR3 DNA: TGCGCCAGCACCCCCGGGGTAGCGGGGGGGCCATCGGTCACCGGGGAGCTGTTTTTT

V gene: TRBV29-1
clone size: NA
D gene: TRBD1
J gene: TRBJ2-7
CDR3 protein: CSVNRGTGGHEQYF
CDR3 DNA: TGCAGCGTGAACCGCGGGACAGGGGGCCACGAGCAGTACTTC

V gene: TRBV15
clone size: NA
D gene: NA
J gene: TRBJ2-3
CDR3 protein: CATLGVGGSSVDDTQYF
CDR3 DNA: TGTGCCACCCTCGGCGTCGGCGGTAGCTCGGTCGACGATACGCAGTATTTT

V gene: TRBV7-8
clone size: NA
D gene: NA
J gene: TRBJ1-3
CDR3 protein: CASSFSSTATSGNTIYF
CDR3 DNA: TGTGCCAGCAGCTTCTCCTCGACTGCTACCTCTGGAAACACCATATATTTT

V gene: TRBV30
clone size: NA
D gene: NA
J gene: TRBJ2-2
CDR3 protein: CAWSVSKFDTNTGELFF
CDR3 DNA: TGTGCCTGGAGTGTTAGTAAGTTCGACACGAACACCGGGGAGCTGTTTTTT

V gene: TRBV6-4
clone size: NA
D gene: NA
J gene: TRBJ2-7
CDR3 protein: CASSDPRGDSLSYEQYF
CDR3 DNA: TGTGCCAGCAGTGACCCCAGGGGGGACAGCCTCTCCTACGAGCAGTACTTC

V gene: TRBV7-9
clone size: NA
D gene: TRBD1
J gene: TRBJ2-1
CDR3 protein: CASSSHRGRSYNEQFF
CDR3 DNA: TGTGCCAGCAGCTCTCACAGGGGGAGATCCTACAATGAGCAGTTCTTC

V gene: TRBV27
clone size: NA
D gene: TRBD1
J gene: TRBJ2-1
CDR3 protein: CASTTRTGLWDEQFF
CDR3 DNA: TGTGCCAGCACGACCAGGACAGGGCTTTGGGATGAGCAGTTCTTC

V gene: TRBV4-2
clone size: once
D gene: TRBD1
J gene: TRBJ2-3
CDR3 protein: CASSQAGQGETDTQYF
CDR3 DNA: TGTGCCAGCAGCCAAGCGGGGCAGGGGGAAACAGATACGCAGTATTTT

V gene: TRBV6-2/TRBV6-3
clone size: NA
D gene: NA
J gene: TRBJ2-3
CDR3 protein: CASSKLAVPTDTQYF
CDR3 DNA: TGTGCCAGCAGTAAACTAGCAGTACCCACAGATACGCAGTATTTT

V gene: TRBV6-6
clone size: NA
D gene: NA
J gene: TRBJ1-3
CDR3 protein: CASSLEGSGNTIYF
CDR3 DNA: TGTGCCAGCAGTTTGGAGGGATCTGGAAACACCATATATTTT

V gene: TRBV5-6
clone size: NA
D gene: NA
J gene: TRBJ2-7
CDR3 protein: CASSLPGTYEQYF
CDR3 DNA: TGTGCCAGCAGCTTGCCGGGGACCTACGAGCAGTACTTC

V gene: TRBV7-3
clone size: NA
D gene: NA
J gene: TRBJ2-7
CDR3 protein: CASSKRDFFYEQYF
CDR3 DNA: TGTGCCAGCAGCAAACGGGACTTCTTCTACGAGCAGTACTTC

V gene: TRBV6-1
clone size: NA
D gene: NA
J gene: TRBJ1-2
CDR3 protein: CASSETLWTRANYGYTF
CDR3 DNA: TGTGCCAGCAGCGAAACCCTATGGACCAGGGCGAACTATGGCTACACCTTC

V gene: TRBV7-2
clone size: NA
D gene: NA
J gene: TRBJ2-2
CDR3 protein: CASSQSPTGELFF
CDR3 DNA: TGTGCCAGCAGCCAGTCCCCCACCGGGGAGCTGTTTTTT

V gene: TRBV5-5
clone size: NA
D gene: NA
J gene: TRBJ1-1
CDR3 protein: CASSLGSGGTEAFF
CDR3 DNA: TGTGCCAGCAGCTTGGGATCGGGGGGCACTGAAGCTTTCTTT

V gene: TRBV6-1
clone size: NA
D gene: TRBD2
J gene: TRBJ2-7
CDR3 protein: CASSEGLGSGAYEQYF
CDR3 DNA: TGTGCCAGCAGTGAAGGTCTAGGTAGCGGGGCCTACGAGCAGTACTTC

V gene: TRBV7-9
clone size: many
D gene: NA
J gene: TRBJ1-2
CDR3 protein: CASRNSQGLYGYTF
CDR3 DNA: TGTGCCAGCAGGAATTCACAGGGCCTCTATGGCTACACCTTC

V gene: TRBV12-3/TRBV12-4
clone size: NA
D gene: NA
J gene: TRBJ1-4
CDR3 protein: CASTFDPLGELFF
CDR3 DNA: TGTGCCAGCACCTTCGACCCCCTAGGGGAACTGTTTTTT

V gene: TRBV5-1
clone size: NA
D gene: NA
J gene: TRBJ1-2
CDR3 protein: CASSLQVSNYGYTF
CDR3 DNA: TGCGCCAGCAGCCTCCAGGTGTCTAACTATGGCTACACCTTC

V gene: TRBV2
clone size: NA
D gene: TRBD2
J gene: TRBJ2-7
CDR3 protein: CASSLTSGGAYEQYF
CDR3 DNA: TGTGCCAGCAGTCTAACTAGCGGGGGGGCCTACGAGCAGTACTTC

V gene: TRBV11-2
clone size: few
D gene: NA
J gene: TRBJ1-4
CDR3 protein: CASSPQGFGEKLFF
CDR3 DNA: TGTGCCAGCAGCCCTCAGGGTTTTGGTGAAAAACTGTTTTTT

V gene: TRBV5-1
clone size: NA
D gene: NA
J gene: TRBJ1-1
CDR3 protein: CASSLASANTEAFF
CDR3 DNA: TGCGCCAGCAGCTTGGCCAGCGCGAACACTGAAGCTTTCTTT

V gene: TRBV7-3
clone size: NA
D gene: NA
J gene: TRBJ2-6
CDR3 protein: CASSFGGSGANVLTF
CDR3 DNA: TGTGCCAGCAGCTTCGGGGGATCTGGGGCCAACGTCCTGACTTTC

V gene: TRBV7-3
clone size: NA
D gene: TRBD1
J gene: TRBJ2-1
CDR3 protein: CASSGQGPSNEQFF
CDR3 DNA: TGTGCCAGCAGCGGACAGGGACCGTCTAATGAGCAGTTCTTC

V gene: TRBV5-1
clone size: NA
D gene: TRBD2
J gene: TRBJ2-1
CDR3 protein: CASSLSSGDHNEQFF
CDR3 DNA: TGCGCCAGCAGCTTAAGTAGCGGGGACCACAATGAGCAGTTCTTC

V gene: TRBV9
clone size: NA
D gene: NA
J gene: TRBJ1-3
CDR3 protein: CASSVGSAGNTIYF
CDR3 DNA: TGTGCCAGCAGCGTAGGTAGTGCGGGAAACACCATATATTTT

V gene: TRBV3-1/TRBV3-2
clone size: NA
D gene: NA
J gene: TRBJ2-4
CDR3 protein: CASSPENSHIQYF
CDR3 DNA: TGTGCCAGCAGCCCGGAGAACTCCCACATTCAGTACTTC

V gene: TRBV7-8
clone size: NA
D gene: TRBD1
J gene: TRBJ2-7
CDR3 protein: CASSSYDHTGTGVVYEQYF
CDR3 DNA: TGTGCCAGCAGCTCCTATGACCATACCGGAACAGGGGTAGTTTACGAGCAGTACTTC

V gene: TRBV27
clone size: NA
D gene: TRBD2
J gene: TRBJ2-3
CDR3 protein: CATGTSGGSDTQYF
CDR3 DNA: TGTGCCACCGGGACTAGCGGGGGTTCAGATACGCAGTATTTT